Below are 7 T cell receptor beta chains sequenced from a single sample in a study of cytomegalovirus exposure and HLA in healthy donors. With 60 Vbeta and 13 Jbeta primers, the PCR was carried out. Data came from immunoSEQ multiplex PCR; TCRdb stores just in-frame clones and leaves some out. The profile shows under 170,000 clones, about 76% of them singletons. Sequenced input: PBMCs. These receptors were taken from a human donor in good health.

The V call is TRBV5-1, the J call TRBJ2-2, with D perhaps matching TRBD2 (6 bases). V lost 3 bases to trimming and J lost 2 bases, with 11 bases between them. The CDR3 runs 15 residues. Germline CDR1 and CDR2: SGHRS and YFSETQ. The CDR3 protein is CASSSGLPNTGELFF. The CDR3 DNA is TGCGCCAGCAGCTCGGGACTCCCAAACACCGGGGAGCTGTTTTTT.

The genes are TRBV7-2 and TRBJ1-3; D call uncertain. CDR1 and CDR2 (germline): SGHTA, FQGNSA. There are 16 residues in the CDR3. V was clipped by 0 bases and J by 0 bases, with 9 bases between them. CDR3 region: CASSLAGGSSGNTIYF. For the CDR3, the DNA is TGTGCCAGCAGCTTAGCGGGAGGCAGCTCTGGAAACACCATATATTTT.

The CDR3 DNA reads as TGTGCCAGCAGCCCCCGAGCAGGGCGGAATGAGCAGTTCTTC. Its translation: CASSPRAGRNEQFF. The chain uses TRBV6-1 and TRBJ2-1, with TRBD1 as a possible D gene (5 bases). V was trimmed by 6 bases and J by 7 bases, leaving 16 bases between them. The CDR3 is 14 amino acids. Germline V CDR1 and CDR2: MNHNS, SASEGT.

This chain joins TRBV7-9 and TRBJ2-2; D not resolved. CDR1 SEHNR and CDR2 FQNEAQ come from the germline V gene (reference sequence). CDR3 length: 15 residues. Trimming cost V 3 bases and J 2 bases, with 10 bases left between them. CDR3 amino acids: CASSFTVVNTGELFF. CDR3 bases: TGTGCCAGCAGCTTTACAGTGGTTAACACCGGGGAGCTGTTTTTT.

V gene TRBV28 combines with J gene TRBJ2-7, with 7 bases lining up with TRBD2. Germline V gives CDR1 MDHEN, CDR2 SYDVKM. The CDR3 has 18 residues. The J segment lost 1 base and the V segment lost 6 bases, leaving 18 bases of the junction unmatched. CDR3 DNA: TGTGCCAGCAGGCCGTCCCGGGGGGTCCCCCCCAATTCCTACGAGCAGTACTTC. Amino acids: CASRPSRGVPPNSYEQYF.

For the CDR3, the DNA is TGTGCCAGCAGCCCTTTTAGCGGGGACAATGAGCAGTTCTTC. Translating gives CASSPFSGDNEQFF. V gene TRBV7-9 combines with J gene TRBJ2-1; 8 bases agree with TRBD2. Germline CDR1 SEHNR, CDR2 FQNEAQ (reference sequence). With V trimmed by 5 bases and J by 5 bases, 5 bases remained unmatched. This CDR3 comprises 14 residues. The full variable domain, with the rest looked up from reference TRBV7-9 and TRBJ2-1, is DTGVSQNPRHKITKRGQNVTFRCDPISEHNRLYWYRQTLGQGPEFLTYFQNEAQLEKSRLLSDRFSAERPKGSFSTLEIQRTEQGDSAMYLCASSPFSGDNEQFFGPGTRLTVL.

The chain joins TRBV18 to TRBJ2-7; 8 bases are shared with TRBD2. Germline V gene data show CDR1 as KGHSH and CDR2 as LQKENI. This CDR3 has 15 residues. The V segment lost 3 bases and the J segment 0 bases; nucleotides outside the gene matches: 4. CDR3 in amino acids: CASSPSGRDSYEQYF. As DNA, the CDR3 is TGTGCCAGCTCACCGTCCGGGAGGGACTCCTACGAGCAGTACTTC.